This TCR beta chain was recorded in a study of cytomegalovirus exposure and HLA in healthy donors. Broader study findings: According to a later analysis, most TCR beta chains associated with CMV appeared HLA-restricted. Later analysis demonstrated an association between a missense DCLRE1C variant and TCR beta V- and J-gene trimming.

To note about this clone: Its antigen is unidentified.

The PCR ran on 60 Vbeta and 13 Jbeta primers. Only in-frame clones appear in the TCRdb table, and some are missing; sequencing was by immunoSEQ multiplex PCR. This sample has roughly 180,000 clones, with approximately 83% found just once. Donors consisted of healthy bone marrow donors. The CDR3 totals 12 residues. V gave up 2 bases and J gave up 7 bases, with 8 bases separating them. Germline assignment: CDR1 SEHNR and CDR2 FQNEAQ (reference sequence). This TCR was recovered from a man between 18 and 29 years old in good health and CMV-seropositive. The genes are TRBV7-9 and TRBJ1-2; perhaps TRBD1 as D (5 bases). Sequenced material: PBMCs. CDR3 sequence: CASSLFRAGYTF. The CDR3 DNA follows: TGTGCCAGCAGCTTATTCAGGGCTGGCTACACCTTC.